These 3 T cell receptor beta chains came from one sample sequenced in a study of T cell changes during pregnancy in multiple sclerosis. The assay was immunoSEQ multiplex PCR, and TCRdb's table has in-frame clones only and misses some. Of about 92,000 clones in the sample, 92% were seen once. The input for sequencing was peripheral blood, taken in the first trimester of pregnancy. Receptors originate from a female donor with multiple sclerosis, enrolled in a pregnancy study.

The chain couples TRBV5-1 to TRBJ2-3; 14 nucleotides align to TRBD2. With V trimmed by 4 bases and J by 3 bases, 16 bases remained unmatched. Germline-derived CDR1 and CDR2 are SGHRS and YFSETQ. CDR3 size: 20 residues. The CDR3 spells CASSPTPRTSGRIWTDTQYF. DNA of the CDR3: TGCGCCAGCAGCCCAACCCCCCGGACTAGCGGGAGGATTTGGACAGATACGCAGTATTTT. The full variable domain, its missing parts supplied by reference TRBV5-1 and TRBJ2-3, is KAGVTQTPRYLIKTRGQQVTLSCSPISGHRSVSWYQQTPGQGLQFLFEYFSETQRNKGNFPGRFSGRQFSNSRSEMNVSTLELGDSALYLCASSPTPRTSGRIWTDTQYFGPGTRLTVL.

A single count supports this clone. This chain connects TRBV29-1 to TRBJ1-2; 9 nucleotides match TRBD1. CDR1 and CDR2 (germline): SQVTM, ANQGSEA. The CDR3 is 10 residues long. The junction had 1 base not matched to a gene; V was cut back by 4 bases and J by 10 bases. The CDR3 coding sequence is TGCAGCGTTGGGGACAGGGACTACACCTTC. It yields the protein CSVGDRDYTF.

The chain joins TRBV10-1 to TRBJ2-7; D ambiguous. The V and J ends lost 0 bases and 0 bases respectively, with 12 bases between them. Per germline, CDR1 WNHNN and CDR2 SYGVQD (reference sequence). The length of the CDR3 is 16 residues. The CDR3 nucleotides are TGCGCCAGCAGTGAGTCTAGGAGCCCAAGCTCCTACGAGCAGTACTTC. As protein: CASSESRSPSSYEQYF.